The 20 T cell receptor beta chains below come from one sample, sequenced in a study of radiotherapy plus CTLA-4 blockade in lung cancer. Repertoires were generated with immunoSEQ multiplex PCR, while TCRdb's copy carries only in-frame clones and drops some. The sample gives approximately 73,000 clones, around 86% of which show up once; 40% is in the top ten. Source: peripheral blood, taken from a patient treated with radiotherapy plus ipilimumab. The receptors derive from a human donor with non-small cell lung cancer that progressed on radiotherapy plus ipilimumab.

V and J are TRBV6-5 and TRBJ2-3; TRBD2 aligns across 12 bases. Germline CDR1 MNHEY, CDR2 SVGAGI. V gave up 2 bases and J gave up 0 bases; unmatched junction bases: 0. The CDR3 is 16 amino acids. This CDR3 is CASSYGTSGSTDTQYF. CDR3 coding DNA: TGTGCCAGCAGTTACGGGACTAGCGGGAGCACAGATACGCAGTATTTT.

J is TRBJ1-2 and V is TRBV6-5; D is perhaps TRBD1 (5 bases). CDR3 length: 16 amino acids. Germline V gives CDR1 MNHEY, CDR2 SVGAGI. Trimming removed 2 bases at V and 8 bases at J, with 21 bases between. Here the CDR3 reads CASSYLFLDRIDGYTF. The CDR3, as DNA: TGTGCCAGCAGTTACCTCTTCCTCGACAGAATAGACGGCTACACCTTC.

In this sample, this clone turned up once. The chain uses TRBV5-4 and TRBJ2-1; 12 bases fit TRBD1. J was trimmed by 7 bases and V by 0 bases; bases with no gene match: 5. Germline CDR1 SGHNT, CDR2 YYREEE (reference sequence). The CDR3 has 16 amino acids. CDR3 residues: CASSLAGTGGLNEQFF. In nucleotides, the CDR3 is TGTGCCAGCAGCTTGGCCGGGACAGGGGGCCTAAATGAGCAGTTCTTC.

The genes are TRBV5-1 and TRBJ2-5; the match to TRBD2 covers 8 bases. CDR1 SGHRS and CDR2 YFSETQ come from the germline V gene. V shed 3 bases and J 5 bases; nucleotides not matched to a gene: 6. The CDR3 sequence is 14 residues long. In nucleotides, the CDR3 is TGCGCCAGCAGCTCAGGACTAGCACAGGAGACCCAGTACTTC. It translates to CASSSGLAQETQYF.

The chain uses TRBV28 and TRBJ2-7, with 7 bases lining up with TRBD2. Per the germline V gene, CDR1 is MDHEN and CDR2 is SYDVKM. V was clipped by 3 bases and J by 5 bases; unmatched bases: 7. The CDR3 is 14 residues long. CDR3 loop: CASSFGGGPDEQYV. The CDR3 DNA follows: TGTGCCAGCAGTTTCGGGGGAGGGCCTGACGAGCAGTACGTC.

This chain links TRBV2 with TRBJ1-4; D gene ambiguous. Germline V gene sequence: CDR1 SNHLY, CDR2 FYNNEI. CDR3 length: 15 amino acids. V shed 5 bases and J shed 7 bases, with 17 bases lying between them. The CDR3 DNA is TGTGCCAGCAGTATCCCAAACCCCAGCTCTGAAAAACTGTTTTTT. This codes for CASSIPNPSSEKLFF.

The J gene is TRBJ2-7, the V gene TRBV7-2, with D possibly being TRBD2 (6 bases). V was pared by 4 bases and J by 1 base, with 11 bases between. This CDR3 contains 14 residues. Germline assignment: CDR1 SGHTA and CDR2 FQGNSA. DNA of the CDR3: TGTGCCAGCAGCTCGGGGACTCTTTCCTACGAGCAGTACTTC. Amino acid sequence: CASSSGTLSYEQYF. The full variable domain, its missing parts supplied by reference TRBV7-2 and TRBJ2-7, is GAGVSQSPSNKVTEKGKDVELRCDPISGHTALYWYRQSLGQGLEFLIYFQGNSAPDKSGLPSDRFSAERTGGSVSTLTIQRTQQEDSAVYLCASSSGTLSYEQYFGPGTRLTVT.

In its sample, this clone was seen a few times. The rearrangement uses TRBV19 and TRBJ1-1, with 7 bases identical to TRBD1. Germline V lookup: CDR1 LNHDA, CDR2 SQIVND (reference sequence). The V gene end was trimmed by 4 bases and the J gene end by 5 bases; junction bases not matched to a gene: 13. The CDR3 consists of 16 residues. The CDR3: CASSSWTDPRGTEAFF. In DNA form, the CDR3 reads TGTGCCAGTAGTAGTTGGACAGACCCCAGGGGGACTGAAGCTTTCTTT. The whole variable domain, remainder taken from reference TRBV19 and TRBJ1-1, is DGGITQSPKYLFRKEGQNVTLSCEQNLNHDAMYWYRQDPGQGLRLIYYSQIVNDFQKGDIAEGYSVSREKKESFPLTVTSAQKNPTAFYLCASSSWTDPRGTEAFFGQGTRLTVV.

The chain uses TRBV27 and TRBJ2-1; 7 nucleotides agree with TRBD2. The J segment lost 8 bases and the V segment lost 4 bases, leaving 8 bases of the junction unmatched. The CDR3 sequence is 14 residues long. Per the germline V gene, CDR1 is MNHEY and CDR2 is SMNVEV (reference sequence). The CDR3 DNA reads TGTGCCAGCAGTTCCGAGGGAGGGCGAGATGAGCAGTTCTTC. Its translation is CASSSEGGRDEQFF.

J is TRBJ1-1 and V is TRBV5-1; TRBD1 might be the D (6 bases). CDR1 and CDR2 from the germline V gene are SGHRS and YFSETQ. This CDR3 contains 14 residues. The ends were cut back, 0 bases at V and 8 bases at J, with 14 bases in the middle. CDR3 protein: CASSLEGGRQEAFF. The CDR3 DNA reads as TGCGCCAGCAGCTTGGAGGGGGGAAGACAAGAAGCTTTCTTT.

This rearrangement joins TRBV11-2 to TRBJ2-2; maybe TRBD1 (6 bases). The CDR3 sequence is 13 residues long. V gave up 2 bases and J gave up 7 bases, with 8 bases separating them. The V gene's germline CDR1 is SGHAT and CDR2 FQNNGV. Here the CDR3 reads CASSLNRVGELFF. CDR3 bases: TGTGCCAGCAGCTTAAACAGGGTCGGGGAGCTGTTTTTT.

V gene TRBV20-1 combines with J gene TRBJ2-7, with D maybe TRBD1 (5 bases). CDR3 length: 10 residues. V was clipped by 5 bases and J by 6 bases, with 8 bases between them. Germline V CDR1 and CDR2: DFQATT, SNEGSKA (reference sequence). Written as DNA, the CDR3 is TGCAGTGCTGGGGCCCGCGAGCAGTACGTC. Its protein product is CSAGAREQYV.

V is TRBV21-1 and J is TRBJ1-2. TRBV21-1 is a known pseudogene. CDR3 length: 15 residues. The DNA of the CDR3 is TGTGCCAGCAGCAGAGACAACGGGAGGGGCTATGGCTACACCTTC. Its protein product is CASSRDNGRGYGYTF.

By share of the sample, this clone is large. The chain uses TRBV27 and TRBJ2-1; possible D gene TRBD2, 5 bases. Germline V lookup: CDR1 MNHEY, CDR2 SMNVEV (reference sequence). CDR3 length: 16 amino acids. Trimming left V 0 bases short and J 2 bases short, with 11 bases between. This CDR3 is CASSLSMVSAYNEQFF. The CDR3 region has the DNA TGTGCCAGCAGTTTATCGATGGTTAGCGCCTACAATGAGCAGTTCTTC.

The V and J genes are TRBV30 and TRBJ2-3; TRBD2 matches at 16 bases. The CDR3 contains 16 residues. CDR1 and CDR2 (germline): GTSNPN, SVGIG (reference sequence). The CDR3 spells CASKGTSGRATDTQYF. CDR3 nucleotide sequence: TGTGCTTCAAAAGGGACTAGCGGGAGGGCAACAGATACGCAGTATTTT.

The gene calls are TRBV10-3 and TRBJ1-2; D unclear. The V gene lost 6 bases and the J gene lost 4 bases, with 15 bases spanning the gap. The CDR3 is made up of 14 amino acids. Germline CDR1 is ENHRY and CDR2 is SYGVKD. The CDR3: CAIRGDMAGYGYTF. DNA of the CDR3: TGTGCCATCAGGGGCGACATGGCGGGCTATGGCTACACCTTC.

This clone has more than one count but fewer than ten. The V call is TRBV28, the J call TRBJ2-4, with D possibly TRBD2 on 6 matching bases. The CDR3 extends over 16 amino acids. V was trimmed by 1 base and J by 0 bases, leaving 10 bases between them. CDR1 MDHEN and CDR2 SYDVKM come from the germline V gene. CDR3 nucleotides: TGTGCCAGCAGTTTATCATTGGAGGGAGCCAAAAACATTCAGTACTTC. Residues: CASSLSLEGAKNIQYF.

The rearrangement uses TRBV30 and TRBJ1-1, with unresolved D. V was trimmed by 4 bases and J by 3 bases, leaving 9 bases between them. The CDR3 runs 12 residues. Germline values: CDR1 GTSNPN, CDR2 SVGIG (reference sequence). Here the CDR3 DNA reads TGTGCCTGGAAAGACACGGACACTGAAGCTTTCTTT. Translated, it gives CAWKDTDTEAFF. The full variable domain, in which reference TRBV30 and TRBJ1-1 provide the parts outside the CDR3, is SQTIHQWPATLVQPVGSPLSLECTVEGTSNPNLYWYRQAAGRGLQLLFYSVGIGQISSEVPQNLSASRPQDRQFILSSKKLLLSDSGFYLCAWKDTDTEAFFGQGTRLTVV.

This chain connects TRBV7-2 to TRBJ2-7, with a weak D call TRBD1 (5 bases). From germline, CDR1 is SGHTA and CDR2 FQGNSA. With 5 bases removed from V and 4 bases from J, the gap between germline ends came to 9 bases. CDR3 length: 12 amino acids. The CDR3: CASSKDSYEQYF. CDR3 DNA sequence: TGTGCCAGCAGCAAAGACAGTTACGAGCAGTACTTC.

The chain carries TRBV25-1 and TRBJ2-5; TRBD2 aligns across 8 bases. V dropped 4 bases and J dropped 4; count of bases not matched to a gene: 5. Per the germline V gene, CDR1 is MGHDK and CDR2 is SYGVNS. This CDR3 has 14 residues. The CDR3 bases are TGTGCCAGCAGTGCTGCGGGAGGAACAGAGACCCAGTACTTC. Encoded protein: CASSAAGGTETQYF.